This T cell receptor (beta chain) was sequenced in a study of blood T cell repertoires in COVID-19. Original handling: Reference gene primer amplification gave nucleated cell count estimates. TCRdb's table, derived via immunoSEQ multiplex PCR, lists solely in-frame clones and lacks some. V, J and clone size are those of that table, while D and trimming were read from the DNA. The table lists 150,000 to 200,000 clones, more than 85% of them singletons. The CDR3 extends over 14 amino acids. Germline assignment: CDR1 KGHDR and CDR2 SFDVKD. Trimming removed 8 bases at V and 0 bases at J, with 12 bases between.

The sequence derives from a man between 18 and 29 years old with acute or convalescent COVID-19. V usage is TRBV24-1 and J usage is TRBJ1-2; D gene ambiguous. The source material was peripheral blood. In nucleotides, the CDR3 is TGTGCCACCAACCGACAAGCCCCTAACTATGGCTACACCTTC. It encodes CATNRQAPNYGYTF.